This T cell receptor (beta chain) was obtained from a study of blood T cells in healthy people across ages. The germline V gene has CDR1 LNHNV and CDR2 YYDKDF (reference sequence). With 1 base removed from V and 0 bases from J, the gap between germline ends came to 10 bases. The CDR3 consists of 16 residues. There are many counts of this clonotype. A second PCR, run for roughly 6 to 11 cycles, used a sample-barcoded 5' primer plus a J-beta primer mix. The authors tagged each cDNA molecule using a template-switch adaptor with 12 random nucleotides. TCRdb reprocessed the 5' RACE reads with MiXCR, giving one entry per CDR3 protein. Of about 650,000 distinct CDR3 sequences listed, about 30% are singletons.

V usage is TRBV15 and J usage is TRBJ2-4, with no clear D. The sequenced material came from blood. This clonotype was obtained from a woman aged 80 or over in good health. The CDR3 region is CATSRGQILAKNIQYF. In DNA form, the CDR3 reads TGTGCCACCAGCAGAGGACAAATCCTAGCCAAAAACATTCAGTACTTC.